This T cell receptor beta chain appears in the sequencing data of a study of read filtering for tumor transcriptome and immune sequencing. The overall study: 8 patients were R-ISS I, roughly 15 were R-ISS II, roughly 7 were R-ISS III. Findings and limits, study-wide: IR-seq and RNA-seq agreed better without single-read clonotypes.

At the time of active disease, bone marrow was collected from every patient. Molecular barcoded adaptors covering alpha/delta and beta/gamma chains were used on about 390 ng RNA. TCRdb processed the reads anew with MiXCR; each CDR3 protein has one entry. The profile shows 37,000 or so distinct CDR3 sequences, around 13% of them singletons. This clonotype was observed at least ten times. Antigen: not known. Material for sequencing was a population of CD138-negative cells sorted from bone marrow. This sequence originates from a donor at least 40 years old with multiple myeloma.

CDR3 nucleotides: TGTGCCAGCAGTGACGGGGGGAGCTCCTACGAGCAGTACTTC. It is translated as CASSDGGSSYEQYF. The genes are TRBV6-6 and TRBJ2-7, with 7 bases identical to TRBD2. CDR1 and CDR2 (germline): MNHNY, SVGAGI (reference sequence). V shed 5 bases and J 0 bases; nucleotides not matched to a gene: 4. The CDR3 loop spans 14 amino acids.